A single sample is the source of the 15 T cell receptor beta chains below, sequenced in a study of blood T cell repertoires in COVID-19. Libraries were prepared by immunoSEQ multiplex PCR; TCRdb keeps only in-frame clonotypes and omits some of them. The data show about 75,000 clones, about 87% seen once. Specimen: peripheral blood. These receptors all come from a human donor in a cohort sampled during active COVID-19.

V gene TRBV5-4 combines with J gene TRBJ2-7; 9 bases are shared with TRBD2. Germline CDR1 SGHNT, CDR2 YYREEE (reference sequence). Trimming at V came to 4 bases and at J to 9 bases, leaving 11 bases not matched to a gene. CDR3 length: 14 residues. For the CDR3, the DNA is TGTGCCAGCAGCGCAAGACTAGCGGACGGGGGGCAGTACTTC. It specifies CASSARLADGGQYF.

The chain links TRBV5-1 to TRBJ2-2; 10 nucleotides line up with TRBD1. Trimming removed 2 bases from V and 1 base from J; junction bases left unmatched: 5. The germline gives CDR1 SGHRS, CDR2 YFSETQ. This CDR3 region has 17 residues. The CDR3 sequence is CASSFVRTGGNTGELFF. The CDR3, as DNA: TGCGCCAGCAGCTTCGTCAGGACAGGGGGGAACACCGGGGAGCTGTTTTTT. Full variable domain (outside the CDR3, taken from reference TRBV5-1 and TRBJ2-2): KAGVTQTPRYLIKTRGQQVTLSCSPISGHRSVSWYQQTPGQGLQFLFEYFSETQRNKGNFPGRFSGRQFSNSRSEMNVSTLELGDSALYLCASSFVRTGGNTGELFFGEGSRLTVL.

The genes are TRBV14 and TRBJ2-5; 7 bases are a match to TRBD2. The CDR3 length is 13 residues. CDR1 and CDR2 from the germline V gene are SGHDN and FVKESK. V lost 5 bases, J lost 5 bases, and 5 bases stayed unmatched. The CDR3 spells CASSRTSLETQYF. In DNA form, the CDR3 reads TGTGCCAGCAGCAGGACTAGTTTGGAGACCCAGTACTTC.

The genes are TRBV5-1 and TRBJ1-4; possibly TRBD1 for D (6 bases). The CDR3 runs to 15 residues. Trimming cost V 3 bases and J 1 base, with 10 bases left between them. Germline V gene sequence: CDR1 SGHRS, CDR2 YFSETQ. CDR3 in amino acids: CASSSQGQTNEKLFF. CDR3 in DNA: TGCGCCAGCAGCTCACAGGGTCAAACTAATGAAAAACTGTTTTTT.

The V gene is TRBV7-9, the J gene TRBJ1-1; 7 bases map to TRBD1. This CDR3 region has 15 residues. J lost 5 bases, V lost 4 bases, and 10 bases had no gene match. Germline V gives CDR1 SEHNR, CDR2 FQNEAQ (reference sequence). The CDR3 is CASSSRQGGGTEAFF. The CDR3 DNA sequence: TGTGCCAGCAGCTCACGACAGGGCGGAGGAACTGAAGCTTTCTTT.

The rearrangement joins TRBV6-7 to TRBJ2-1; D is perhaps TRBD2 (7 bases). TRBV6-7 is placed among ORFs of uncertain function. This CDR3 region has 16 residues. V was cut by 0 bases and J by 8 bases, with 17 bases left in between. CDR3: CASSYSGRGAVYEQFF. CDR3 sequence (DNA): TGTGCCAGCAGTTACTCTGGTCGGGGGGCCGTCTATGAGCAGTTCTTC.

This rearrangement joins TRBV28 to TRBJ2-2, with a possible D match to TRBD1 (5 bases). The CDR3 has 16 amino acids. V dropped 6 bases and J dropped 3 bases, with 17 bases sitting between them. CDR1 is MDHEN, CDR2 SYDVKM, per germline. CDR3 in DNA: TGTGCCAGCAGATCACGGGCAGGGATATACACCGGGGAGCTGTTTTTT. Residues: CASRSRAGIYTGELFF.

The J gene is TRBJ1-5, the V gene TRBV18, with TRBD1 as a possible D gene (5 bases). Germline CDR1 KGHSH, CDR2 LQKENI. V lost 6 bases, J lost 0 bases, and 15 bases lay in between. The CDR3 consists of 16 residues. The CDR3 coding sequence is TGTGCCAGCTCTCGGGGGGAGTCGTCTAGCAATCAGCCCCAGCATTTT. It encodes CASSRGESSSNQPQHF.

This clone has only one observation. The rearrangement uses TRBV4-2 and TRBJ2-7; 7 nucleotides match TRBD1. CDR3 length equals 15 residues. The trim removed 1 base at V and 3 bases at J, leaving 6 bases unmatched. Germline V gene lookup returns CDR1 LGHNA and CDR2 YNFKEQ. For the CDR3, the DNA is TGTGCCAGCAGCCAAGTCGGGACAGAAGTCTACGAGCAGTACTTC. Translating it yields CASSQVGTEVYEQYF.

This chain joins TRBV4-1 and TRBJ2-1, with D perhaps TRBD2 (6 bases). Trimming pared 2 bases from V and 6 bases from J, leaving 8 bases between. The CDR3 runs to 13 residues. Germline values: CDR1 MGHRA, CDR2 YSYEKL. The CDR3 region has the DNA TGCGCCAGCAGCCAATCCGGGAGCAATGAGCAGTTCTTC. This encodes CASSQSGSNEQFF.

The J gene is TRBJ1-1, the V gene TRBV6-6, with 8 bases fitting TRBD1. CDR1 and CDR2 from the germline V gene are MNHNY and SVGAGI (reference sequence). This CDR3 spans 13 amino acids. Unmatched junction bases numbered 4, after V lost 6 bases and J lost 4 bases. The CDR3 sequence is CASSTQGGTEAFF. The CDR3 nucleotides read TGTGCCAGCAGCACACAGGGGGGCACTGAAGCTTTCTTT.

The rearrangement links TRBV11-2 to TRBJ2-1, with 9 positions matching TRBD2. V gave up 0 bases and J gave up 10 bases; unmatched junction bases: 4. Germline V gives CDR1 SGHAT, CDR2 FQNNGV. There are 14 residues in the CDR3. This chain's CDR3 is CASSLDRTSDEQFF. The DNA for the CDR3 is TGTGCCAGCAGCTTAGATCGGACTAGCGACGAGCAGTTCTTC.

The V and J genes are TRBV6-4 and TRBJ2-2; 9 bases are a match to TRBD2. V lost 9 bases and J lost 6; bases outside the gene matches: 5. Germline loops: CDR1 MRHNA, CDR2 SNTAGT. This CDR3 region has 13 residues. CDR3 sequence reads: CASSIAGAGELFF. The CDR3 DNA sequence: TGTGCCAGTTCAATAGCGGGAGCCGGGGAGCTGTTTTTT.

In its sample, this clone was seen once. The chain recombines TRBV5-5 with TRBJ2-7; D unclear. The V and J ends lost 0 bases and 0 bases respectively, with 7 bases between them. This CDR3 contains 14 residues. The V gene's germline CDR1 is SGHKS and CDR2 YYEKEE (reference sequence). The CDR3 spells CASSLALSSYEQYF. The CDR3 DNA sequence: TGTGCCAGCAGCTTGGCCCTGTCCTCCTACGAGCAGTACTTC.

The gene calls are TRBV7-9 and TRBJ2-1; 7 bases agree with TRBD1. The CDR3 is 16 residues long. Germline values: CDR1 SEHNR, CDR2 FQNEAQ (reference sequence). J gave up 9 bases and V 5 bases, and 16 bases lay outside the gene matches. The CDR3 reads CASSQGVEGQKSEQFF. The CDR3 coding sequence is TGTGCCAGCAGCCAGGGGGTGGAAGGGCAGAAGAGTGAGCAGTTCTTC.